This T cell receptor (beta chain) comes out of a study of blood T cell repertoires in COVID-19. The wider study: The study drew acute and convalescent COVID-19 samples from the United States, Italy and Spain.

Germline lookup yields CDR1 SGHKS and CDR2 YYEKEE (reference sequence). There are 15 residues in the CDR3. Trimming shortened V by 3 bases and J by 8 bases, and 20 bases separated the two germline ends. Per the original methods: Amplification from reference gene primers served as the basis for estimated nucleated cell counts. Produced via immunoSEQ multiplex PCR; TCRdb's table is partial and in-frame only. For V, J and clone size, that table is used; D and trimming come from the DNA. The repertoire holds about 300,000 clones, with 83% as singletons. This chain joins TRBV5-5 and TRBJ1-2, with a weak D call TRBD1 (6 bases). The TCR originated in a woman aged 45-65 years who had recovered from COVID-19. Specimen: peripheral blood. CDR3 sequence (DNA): TGTGCCAGCAGCTCGCATATCTCCGGGACATCGGGCTACACCTTC. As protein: CASSSHISGTSGYTF.